This TCR beta chain was found in a study of HIV-infected patients and healthy controls. Alpha and beta constant-region primers primed reverse transcription of about 500 ng RNA. Separate chain-specific third strand synthesis with multiplexing indices produced the alpha and beta libraries. TCRdb ran MiXCR on the 5' RACE reads and lists one entry per CDR3 protein. The sample yields 20,000 to 30,000 distinct CDR3 sequences, 8% to 10% seen once. Whole blood was used without fractionation, so all unsorted peripheral T cells were included. This clonotype has a handful of counts. Sequenced material: blood. This TCR came from an adult in good health.

The chain's CDR3 is CASRTDRRMLNTEAFF. The CDR3 coding sequence is TGTGCCAGCAGAACGGACAGGCGGATGTTAAACACTGAAGCTTTCTTT. The J gene is TRBJ1-1, the V gene TRBV6-2 or TRBV6-3, with TRBD1 identical over 7 bases. Trimming cost V 6 bases and J 2 bases; bases outside gene matches: 12. CDR1 and CDR2 from the germline V gene are MNHEY and SVGEGT. This CDR3 contains 16 residues.